These 3 T cell receptor beta chains share one sample of origin, sequenced in a study of blood T cells in healthy people across ages. Sample-barcoded 5' priming and a J-beta primer mix drove a second PCR of roughly 6 to 12 cycles. TCRdb independently ran MiXCR on the 5' RACE reads; one entry per CDR3 protein. The sample yields 730,000 or so distinct CDR3 sequences, around 40% seen once. The sample taken for sequencing was blood. The receptors stem from a woman aged 60-70 years in good health.

This clonotype was detected a few times. The gene calls are TRBV30 and TRBJ2-5; tentatively, D is TRBD2 (5 bases). The V end lost 0 bases, the J end lost 11 bases, and 13 bases lay between the germline ends. The germline V gene encodes CDR1 GTSNPN and CDR2 SVGIG (reference sequence). The CDR3 spans 12 residues. CDR3 protein: CAWSVIGNEQYF. The CDR3 DNA sequence: TGTGCCTGGAGTGTAATCGGGAATGAGCAGTACTTC.

This clonotype was counted a single time. The gene calls are TRBV7-9 and TRBJ2-1; 9 nucleotides agree with TRBD2. Looked up from germline, CDR1 is SEHNR and CDR2 is FQNEAQ (reference sequence). With 6 bases clipped from V and 6 bases from J, the junction kept 9 bases outside the gene matches. This CDR3 has 15 residues. CDR3 sequence reads: CASRSTSGGLNEQFF. In DNA, the CDR3 is TGTGCCAGCAGGAGCACGAGCGGGGGGCTCAATGAGCAGTTCTTC.

The chain recombines TRBV10-3 with TRBJ2-7; D may be TRBD1 (6 bases). Looked up from germline, CDR1 is ENHRY and CDR2 is SYGVKD. There are 15 residues in the CDR3. With 3 bases removed from V and 2 bases from J, the gap between germline ends came to 14 bases. In DNA form, the CDR3 reads TGTGCCATCAGTGAAGTAAGGGGGAGAACCTACGAGCAGTACTTC. Translating gives CAISEVRGRTYEQYF.